Sequencing of this T cell receptor (beta chain) was carried out in a study of T cell responses to AZD1222 COVID-19 vaccine. Study background: Recipients boosted at about 4 weeks or about 12 weeks are pooled.

TCRdb's table, derived via immunoSEQ multiplex PCR, lists solely in-frame clones and lacks some. The sample has some 130,000 clones; approximately 90% are singletons. V lost 1 base to trimming and J lost 4 bases, with 12 bases between them. Looked up from germline, CDR1 is SGHAT and CDR2 is FQDESV (reference sequence). The CDR3 sequence is 15 residues long. The receptor was isolated from an adult in good health. This specimen consisted of peripheral blood, obtained on day 0 of AZD1222 vaccination. The V call is TRBV11-1, the J call TRBJ2-3; D tentatively reads TRBD1 or TRBD2 (5 bases each). The CDR3 nucleotides are TGTGCCAGCAGCTTAGGTAGGGGAGTGCCAGATACGCAGTATTTT. This sequence encodes CASSLGRGVPDTQYF.